The rows below give T cell receptor beta chains drawn from one sample of a study of blood T cell repertoires in COVID-19. Only in-frame clones appear in the TCRdb table, and some are missing; sequencing was by immunoSEQ multiplex PCR. The data hold tens of thousands of clones, with about 66% observed a single time. Material for sequencing was PBMCs or T cells enriched from blood (not recorded which). Receptor source: a woman aged 60-70 years who had been exposed to COVID-19. The CDR3 runs from the conserved cysteine through the conserved F or W. D genes are given only for firm matches. Clone size is not always given. Where it is, it says once, few, many or a class for expanded clones.

clone_size | d_call | j_call | v_call | cdr3_nt | cdr3_aa
- | - | TRBJ1-6 | TRBV5-5 | TGTGCCAGCAGCTTGGTGGGGGAGGGGTCCCTCCACTTT | CASSLVGEGSLHF
- | TRBD2 | TRBJ2-1 | TRBV29-1 | TGCAGCGTTCGACAGCGGGAGAACTACAATGAGCAGTTCTTC | CSVRQRENYNEQFF
- | - | TRBJ1-1 | TRBV28 | TGTGCCAGCAGACCTCAGGTAAACACTGAAGCTTTCTTT | CASRPQVNTEAFF
few | - | TRBJ2-2 | TRBV2 | TGTGCCAGCAGTGTAGCCGGGACTCTGAACACCGGGGAGCTGTTTTTT | CASSVAGTLNTGELFF
few | TRBD2 | TRBJ2-3 | TRBV27 | TGTGCCAGCGGCCCGGGAGGCCCTGATACGCAGTATTTT | CASGPGGPDTQYF
- | TRBD1 | TRBJ2-1 | TRBV5-1 | TGCGCCAGCAGCTTGACAGGGACAGGGATCAATGAGCAGTTCTTC | CASSLTGTGINEQFF
- | - | TRBJ2-2 | TRBV9 | TGTGCCAGCAGCCCCCATGACACCGGGGAGCTGTTTTTT | CASSPHDTGELFF
- | - | TRBJ1-2 | TRBV19 | TGTGCCAGTAGTATCCCTCCCAACTATGGCTACACCTTC | CASSIPPNYGYTF
- | TRBD1 | TRBJ1-1 | TRBV4-1 | TGCGCCAGCAGCCTCGGACAGGGGTTAACTGAAGCTTTCTTT | CASSLGQGLTEAFF
- | - | TRBJ1-1 | TRBV5-1 | TGCGCCAGCAGCGTAGGGCGAGAGGGTGAAGCTTTCTTT | CASSVGREGEAFF
- | - | TRBJ1-3 | TRBV28 | TGTGCCATCACGGGTAGTGGAAACACCATATATTTT | CAITGSGNTIYF
- | TRBD1 | TRBJ1-5 | TRBV11-2 | TGTGCCAGCAGCAGGACAGGGATGAATCAGCCCCAGCATTTT | CASSRTGMNQPQHF
- | TRBD2 | TRBJ2-3 | TRBV4-3 | TGCGCCAGCAGCCAAGGTAGCGGGAGGTTCACAGATACGCAGTATTTT | CASSQGSGRFTDTQYF
- | TRBD2 | TRBJ2-5 | TRBV5-8 | TGTGCCAGCAGCCAAAGCGGGACTAGCGTGGAGACCCAGTACTTC | CASSQSGTSVETQYF
- | TRBD2 | TRBJ2-1 | TRBV27 | TGTGCCAGCAGTTCAGGGACTAGCATTGAGCAGTTCTTC | CASSSGTSIEQFF
- | TRBD2 | TRBJ2-7 | TRBV11-2 | TGTGCCAGCAGTTTTAAAATCGGACTAGCGGAGATGTACGAGCAGTACTTC | CASSFKIGLAEMYEQYF
- | TRBD2 | TRBJ2-1 | TRBV29-1 | TGCAGCGGCTCTAGCGGTTACAATGAGCAGTTCTTC | CSGSSGYNEQFF
- | TRBD1 | TRBJ2-2 | TRBV27 | TGTGCCAGCAGTCCAGGGGGCTCAAGGGGGGAGCTGTTTTTT | CASSPGGSRGELFF
- | - | TRBJ1-6 | TRBV6-5 | TGTGCCAGCAGCCGAACAGGGCAGGGCTCACCCCTCCACTTT | CASSRTGQGSPLHF
- | - | TRBJ1-2 | TRBV29-1 | TGCAGCGTTGAAGGGGAGCAGGGGTTATATGGCTACACCTTC | CSVEGEQGLYGYTF
many | TRBD2 | TRBJ2-7 | TRBV28 | TGTGCCAGCACTGTTAGGACTAGCGGGTCCTACGAGCAGTACTTC | CASTVRTSGSYEQYF
- | - | TRBJ1-2 | TRBV7-2 | TGTGCCAGCCGCCAGGGCTTCTATGGCTACACCTTC | CASRQGFYGYTF
- | - | TRBJ2-5 | TRBV19 | TGTGCCAGTACTCCCCGCGGGCGGGGCCAAGAGACCCAGTACTTC | CASTPRGRGQETQYF
- | TRBD1 | TRBJ2-4 | TRBV6-6 | TGTGCCAGCAGCGGGGACCCAGGGGGATCCAAAAACATTCAGTACTTC | CASSGDPGGSKNIQYF
few | - | TRBJ1-5 | TRBV7-2 | TGTGCCAGCAGCCTTGCGGGTTGGACCAATCAGCCCCAGCATTTT | CASSLAGWTNQPQHF
- | TRBD2 | TRBJ2-1 | TRBV5-1 | TGCGCCAGCGGCTCAGAACTCCTAGCGGGAGAGGTAAATGAGCAGTTCTTC | CASGSELLAGEVNEQFF
once | - | TRBJ1-4 | TRBV12-3/TRBV12-4 | TGTGCCAGCAGTTTGCGGGGAAGAGAAAAACTGTTTTTT | CASSLRGREKLFF
few | - | TRBJ1-1 | TRBV24-1 | TGTGCCACCAGTGGCCACATGAACACTGAAGCTTTCTTT | CATSGHMNTEAFF
few | TRBD2 | TRBJ2-4 | TRBV2 | TGTGCCAGCAGTGAAGGACTAGCGGGGGGAAACATTCAGTACTTC | CASSEGLAGGNIQYF
few | TRBD1 | TRBJ2-3 | TRBV30 | TGTGCCTGGAGTGTCATCCAGGGGGTTGGCACAGATACGCAGTATTTT | CAWSVIQGVGTDTQYF
- | - | TRBJ1-1 | TRBV28 | TGTGCCAGCAGTTTTTGGGCGAACACTGAAGCTTTCTTT | CASSFWANTEAFF
- | TRBD2 | TRBJ2-3 | TRBV5-1 | TGCGCCAGCAGCCGTGAACTAGCGGGTGAGGATACGCAGTATTTT | CASSRELAGEDTQYF
- | TRBD1 | TRBJ1-6 | TRBV30 | TGTGCCTGGAGAACCGGGACAGGGGCAAATTCACCCCTCCACTTT | CAWRTGTGANSPLHF
- | TRBD1 | TRBJ1-4 | TRBV7-3 | TGTGCCAGCAGCAAGGGGGCAGGAACTAATGAAAAACTGTTTTTT | CASSKGAGTNEKLFF
- | TRBD2 | TRBJ2-4 | TRBV29-1 | TGCAGCGTTTGGGCGGGAGGGGGGAAAAACATTCAGTACTTC | CSVWAGGGKNIQYF
few | - | TRBJ1-3 | TRBV12-2 | TGTGCAAGTCGCTTATCAGGCGCAAGCTCTGGAAACACCATATATTTT | CASRLSGASSGNTIYF
- | - | TRBJ2-7 | TRBV29-1 | TGCAGCGTAAAAAGGGACTGGGTCTCCTACGAGCAGTACTTC | CSVKRDWVSYEQYF
- | TRBD2 | TRBJ2-1 | TRBV15 | TGTGCCACCAGCAGAGAACTTAGGATGATTAGCGGGAGGGCCAATGAGCAGTTCTTC | CATSRELRMISGRANEQFF
- | - | TRBJ2-7 | TRBV9 | TGTGCCAGCAGCGTAGGGGAGCTCTTCTCCTACGAGCAGTACTTC | CASSVGELFSYEQYF
- | TRBD1 | TRBJ2-1 | TRBV11-3 | TGTGCCAGCAGTCCCCGGGACAGACCACACCAGTTCTTC | CASSPRDRPHQFF
few | - | TRBJ2-1 | TRBV28 | TGTGCCAGCAGTTCCGTAGGGGGTGGTTCCTACAATGAGCAGTTCTTC | CASSSVGGGSYNEQFF
- | TRBD2 | TRBJ2-3 | TRBV7-3 | TGTGCCAGCAGCCCAACAAGCGGGGGGGCCACAGATACGCAGTATTTT | CASSPTSGGATDTQYF
- | TRBD1 | TRBJ2-7 | TRBV29-1 | TGCAGCGTTGAAGCGGGGACAGCCGGATCTTACGAGCAGTACTTC | CSVEAGTAGSYEQYF
- | - | TRBJ2-5 | TRBV29-1 | TGCAGCGTTGCGGCTGGGGGCGAGGAGACCCAGTACTTC | CSVAAGGEETQYF
few | - | TRBJ1-3 | TRBV15 | TGTGCCACCAGCACAGGGCATGGGATCTCTGGAAACACCATATATTTT | CATSTGHGISGNTIYF
- | - | TRBJ1-3 | TRBV7-2 | TGTGCCAGCAGCTTGAGACTCGGTTCTGGAAACACCATATATTTT | CASSLRLGSGNTIYF
- | TRBD1 | TRBJ2-7 | TRBV6-2/TRBV6-3 | TGTGCCAGCAGTACATTTGGGACAGGGTCATCCTACGAGCAGTACTTC | CASSTFGTGSSYEQYF
once | TRBD1 | TRBJ1-2 | TRBV9 | TGTGCCAGCAGCCAACGGGACAGCTCTAACTATGGCTACACCTTC | CASSQRDSSNYGYTF
few | - | TRBJ2-1 | TRBV24-1 | TGTGCCACCAGTGATTTGTCACTAAAAGAGCTGTTCTTC | CATSDLSLKELFF
- | TRBD2 | TRBJ2-3 | TRBV9 | TGTGCCAGCAGCTTGGCTAGCGGGGGGAGTGGAGATACGCAGTATTTT | CASSLASGGSGDTQYF
- | - | TRBJ2-7 | TRBV6-4 | TGTGCCAGCAGTGACCCGAGAAAGACTGATTCCTACGAGCAGTACTTC | CASSDPRKTDSYEQYF
- | TRBD1 | TRBJ1-5 | TRBV24-1 | TGTGCCACCAGTGATCCGGGACAGCCAAATCAGCCCCAGCATTTT | CATSDPGQPNQPQHF
- | - | TRBJ2-1 | TRBV4-2 | TGTGCCAGCAGCCAAGAGTTAGAAACTGTCATTTGGAATGAGCAGTTCTTC | CASSQELETVIWNEQFF
- | - | TRBJ2-7 | TRBV5-6 | TGTGCCAGCAGCTTGAAGAGAGTGAGTTCGTCCTACGAGCAGTACTTC | CASSLKRVSSSYEQYF